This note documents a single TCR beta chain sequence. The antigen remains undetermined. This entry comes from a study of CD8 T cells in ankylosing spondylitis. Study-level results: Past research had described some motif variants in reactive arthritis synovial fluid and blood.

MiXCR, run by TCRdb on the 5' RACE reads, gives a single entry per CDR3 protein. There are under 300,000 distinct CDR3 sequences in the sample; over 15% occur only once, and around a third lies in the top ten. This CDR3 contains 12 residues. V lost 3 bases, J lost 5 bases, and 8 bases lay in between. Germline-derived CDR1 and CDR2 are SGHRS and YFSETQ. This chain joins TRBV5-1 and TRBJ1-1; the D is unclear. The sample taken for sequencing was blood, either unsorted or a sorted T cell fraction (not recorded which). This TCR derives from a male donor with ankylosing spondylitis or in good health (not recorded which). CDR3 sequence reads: CASSSLETEAFF. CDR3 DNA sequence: TGCGCCAGCAGCTCTCTAGAAACTGAAGCTTTCTTT.